This passage covers 15 T cell receptor beta chains from one sample sequenced in a study of patients and donors after allogeneic stem cell transplantation (dated by TCRdb to between 2020 and 2021). The library was obtained by RT-PCR. Sequenced using a NextSeq 550. TCRdb reran the public reads through fastp at Q25 and MiXCR, keeping productive beta chains. All rows with the same CDR3 protein become a single entry with the most common DNA and genes. The table for this sample lists 200,000 to 250,000 distinct CDR3 sequences; roughly 13% of them were counted only once. Of the sample, approximately 10% falls within the top ten clones. The sample was blood, either unsorted or a sorted T cell fraction (not recorded which). The receptors shown here come from a human donor who was either an allogeneic HSCT recipient or a stem cell or donor lymphocyte infusion donor (not recorded which). It is not recorded whose cells these are; they may come from a transplant donor.

This clonotype showed up many times. This chain connects TRBV20-1 to TRBJ1-1, with D perhaps TRBD1 (6 bases). Germline V gene data show CDR1 as DFQATT and CDR2 as SNEGSKA (reference sequence). This CDR3 contains 10 residues. As DNA, the CDR3 is TGCAGATCAGGGGTGTCTGAAGCTTTCTTT. Protein: CRSGVSEAFF.

This clonotype was detected many times. This chain connects TRBV4-1 to TRBJ2-7, with 9 bases fitting TRBD1. V dropped 1 base and J dropped 2; count of bases not matched to a gene: 6. From germline, CDR1 is MGHRA and CDR2 YSYEKL. The CDR3 is 16 amino acids. The CDR3 spells CASSQVGRTGAYEQYF. For the CDR3, the DNA is TGCGCCAGCAGCCAAGTCGGGCGGACAGGGGCCTACGAGCAGTACTTC.

CDR3 protein: CSARDNRHGQGARETQYF. DNA of the CDR3: TGCAGTGCTAGAGATAATAGGCATGGACAGGGGGCTCGCGAGACCCAGTACTTC. The chain couples TRBV20-1 to TRBJ2-5, with 11 bases matching TRBD1. Per germline, CDR1 DFQATT and CDR2 SNEGSKA (reference sequence). The CDR3 consists of 18 residues. V was clipped by 0 bases and J by 5 bases; unmatched bases: 14.

The chain joins TRBV5-1 to TRBJ1-2; 8 nucleotides align to TRBD1. With V trimmed by 4 bases and J by 4 bases, 6 bases remained unmatched. Germline lookup yields CDR1 SGHRS and CDR2 YFSETQ. The CDR3 is 14 residues long. CDR3 in DNA: TGCGCCAGCAGCCTGGGGACAGGTGTCTATGGCTACACCTTC. Its translation is CASSLGTGVYGYTF.

This clonotype was seen a handful of times. This chain uses TRBV6-1 with TRBJ1-5, with D possibly being TRBD1 (5 bases). V was trimmed by 6 bases and J by 4 bases, leaving 16 bases between them. Germline CDR1 reads MNHNS; CDR2 reads SASEGT. This CDR3 has 15 residues. CDR3 loop: CASSPTGAENQPQHF. The CDR3 region has the DNA TGTGCCAGCAGCCCCACCGGGGCAGAAAATCAGCCCCAGCATTTT.

There are a few counts of this clonotype. This sequence joins TRBV24-1 and TRBJ2-1, with D possibly TRBD1 on 6 matching bases. Per germline, CDR1 KGHDR and CDR2 SFDVKD. The CDR3 covers 15 residues. With 3 bases removed from V and 3 bases from J, the gap between germline ends came to 11 bases. CDR3 in amino acids: CATSDPGQNYNEQFF. The CDR3, as DNA: TGTGCCACCAGTGATCCCGGACAGAACTACAATGAGCAGTTCTTC.

This clonotype was detected ten times or more. The V and J genes are TRBV4-1 and TRBJ1-6, with TRBD1 as a possible D gene (6 bases). The CDR3 has 18 amino acids. V lost 0 bases and J lost 8, with 20 bases in between. CDR1 MGHRA and CDR2 YSYEKL come from the germline V gene. CDR3 loop: CASSQEGLTGGGDSPLHF. CDR3 nucleotide sequence: TGCGCCAGCAGCCAAGAGGGTCTCACGGGGGGCGGAGATTCACCCCTCCACTTT.

V gene TRBV3-1 combines with J gene TRBJ2-7; tentatively, D is TRBD1 (5 bases). Germline V lookup: CDR1 LGHDT, CDR2 YNNKEL (reference sequence). The V gene lost 1 base and the J gene lost 6 bases, with 13 bases spanning the gap. The CDR3 totals 14 residues. The CDR3 DNA reads as TGTGCCAGCAGCCAAGGAGACAGTTCCACCGAGCAGTACTTC. Its protein product is CASSQGDSSTEQYF.

This clonotype occurred a few times. The rearrangement joins TRBV19 to TRBJ2-7, with 7 bases matching TRBD2. Trimming cost V 1 base and J 0 bases; bases outside gene matches: 3. The CDR3 runs to 15 residues. Germline CDR1 is LNHDA and CDR2 is SQIVND (reference sequence). The CDR3 loop is CASSIGAGVSYEQYF. CDR3 DNA: TGTGCCAGTAGTATAGGGGCGGGAGTCTCCTACGAGCAGTACTTC.

The chain carries TRBV12-3 or TRBV12-4 and TRBJ1-2; no reliable D call. V was trimmed by 4 bases and J by 5 bases, leaving 5 bases between them. The CDR3 extends over 11 amino acids. CDR3 bases: TGTGCCAGCAGTTCTCGTTATGGCTACACCTTC. Its translation is CASSSRYGYTF.

This clonotype was seen ten or more times. The chain combines TRBV29-1 with TRBJ1-2; D remains ambiguous. The germline CDR1 and CDR2 sequences are SQVTM and ANQGSEA. The CDR3 has 13 residues. The V and J ends lost 7 bases and 0 bases respectively, with 12 bases between them. The CDR3 sequence is CSGTAGPNYGYTF. DNA for the CDR3: TGCAGCGGGACGGCAGGCCCTAACTATGGCTACACCTTC.

A few counts support this clonotype. CDR3 in DNA: TGTGCCATCAGTGAGGGACTAGCAGGAGAAGAGACCCAGTACTTC. It translates to CAISEGLAGEETQYF. The V call is TRBV10-3, the J call TRBJ2-5, with 8 bases matching TRBD2. Trimming removed 2 bases from V and 3 bases from J; junction bases left unmatched: 5. Looked up from germline, CDR1 is ENHRY and CDR2 is SYGVKD. The CDR3 is made up of 15 amino acids.

The rearrangement joins TRBV12-5 to TRBJ1-1; TRBD1 is a possible D gene (5 bases). V was pared by 3 bases and J by 4 bases, with 12 bases between. CDR3 length: 14 amino acids. Germline assignment: CDR1 LGHNT and CDR2 FRNRAP. As DNA, the CDR3 is TGTGCTAGTGGTTTAGTTATCGGGGGCACTGAAGCTTTCTTT. This gives the protein CASGLVIGGTEAFF. The full variable domain, rest sourced from reference TRBV12-5 and TRBJ1-1, is DARVTQTPRHKVTEMGQEVTMRCQPILGHNTVFWYRQTMMQGLELLAYFRNRAPLDDSGMPKDRFSAEMPDATLATLKIQPSEPRDSAVYFCASGLVIGGTEAFFGQGTRLTVV.

This clonotype was picked up many times. The chain carries TRBV25-1 and TRBJ2-2; a possible D gene is TRBD1 (6 bases). V was clipped by 9 bases and J by 4 bases, with 12 bases between them. The CDR3 sequence is 13 residues long. The germline V gene encodes CDR1 MGHDK and CDR2 SYGVNS. The CDR3 DNA sequence: TGTGCCAGTTGGGGGCTTTCCACCGGGGAGCTGTTTTTT. This codes for CASWGLSTGELFF.

This clonotype occurred many times. The chain combines TRBV4-2 with TRBJ1-6, with 9 nucleotides matching TRBD1. There are 16 residues in the CDR3. Germline V gene lookup returns CDR1 LGHNA and CDR2 YNFKEQ. Trimming removed 3 bases from V and 9 bases from J; junction bases left unmatched: 9. CDR3 protein: CASSQETGTGSSPLHF. The CDR3 bases are TGTGCCAGCAGCCAGGAGACCGGGACAGGGAGTTCACCCCTCCACTTT.